This T cell receptor (beta chain) is from a study of cytomegalovirus exposure and HLA in healthy donors. Healthy bone marrow donors supplied every sample. The ends were cut back, 4 bases at V and 12 bases at J, with 16 bases in the middle. The CDR3 length is 14 residues. CDR1 is LGHNA and CDR2 is YSLEER in the germline V gene. Study-wide points: TRBV6-2, TRBV6-3 and some other V segments were unresolvable in 87-base-pair reads. As immune exposure information, only CMV serostatus was available.

The PCR made use of 60 Vbeta and 13 Jbeta primers. Per the study methods: A later analysis tallied about 80 million unique TCR beta chains, around 9.9 million of them shared. Sequencing used immunoSEQ multiplex PCR; TCRdb keeps in-frame clones, though not all of them. The DNA gave D and trimming, while V, J and clone size come from that table. This sample has under 200,000 clones, with about 76% found just once. In its sample, this clone was seen a few times. As yet, its antigen is unknown. Sequenced sample: PBMCs. The receptor comes from a young woman in good health and CMV-seropositive. The gene calls are TRBV4-3 and TRBJ2-6, with a possible D match to TRBD1 (6 bases). DNA for the CDR3: TGCGCCAGCAGCCGATCGAGACAGGCGTTCGTCCTGACTTTC. As protein: CASSRSRQAFVLTF.